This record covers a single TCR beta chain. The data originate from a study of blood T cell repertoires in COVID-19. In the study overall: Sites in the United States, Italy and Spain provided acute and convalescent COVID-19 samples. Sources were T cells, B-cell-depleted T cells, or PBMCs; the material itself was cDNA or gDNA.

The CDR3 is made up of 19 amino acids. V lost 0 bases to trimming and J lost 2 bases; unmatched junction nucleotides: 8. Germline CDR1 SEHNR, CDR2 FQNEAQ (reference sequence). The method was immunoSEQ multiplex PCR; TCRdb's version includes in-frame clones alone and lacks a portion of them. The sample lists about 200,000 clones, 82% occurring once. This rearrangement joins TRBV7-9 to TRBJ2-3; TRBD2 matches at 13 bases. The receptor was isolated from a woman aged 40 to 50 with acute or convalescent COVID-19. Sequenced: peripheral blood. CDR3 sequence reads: CASSLARTSGGTHTDTQYF. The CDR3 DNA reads TGTGCCAGCAGCTTAGCCCGGACTAGCGGGGGAACTCACACAGATACGCAGTATTTT.